This is a list of T cell receptor beta chains from one sample in a study of T cell repertoires in cytomegalovirus infection. TCRdb ran MiXCR on the reads and lists one entry per CDR3 protein. The sample records 150,000 or so distinct CDR3 sequences, roughly 15% being singletons. Input material: CD8+ T cells from PBMCs. These receptors all stem from a human donor in good health (CMV status not recorded). Some clones in this sample may be carry-over from other donors' samples. Each CDR3 is given with its conserved first and last residue. The order of the fields is clone size, D gene, V gene, J gene, CDR3 DNA, CDR3 protein. A D gene is named only where the DNA matches it firmly. Size is omitted from some rows. Given values are once, few, many or a class for expanded clones.

clone size: -; D gene: TRBD2; V gene: TRBV7-9; J gene: TRBJ2-7; CDR3 DNA: TGTGCCAGCAGTCAGACTAGCTCCAGCTCCTACGAGCAGTACTTC; CDR3 protein: CASSQTSSSSYEQYF
clone size: few; D gene: TRBD2; V gene: TRBV20-1; J gene: TRBJ2-5; CDR3 DNA: TGCAGTGCGGCTAGCGGGGGGGCCGAAGAGACCCAGTACTTC; CDR3 protein: CSAASGGAEETQYF
clone size: -; D gene: TRBD1; V gene: TRBV29-1; J gene: TRBJ2-7; CDR3 DNA: TGCAGCGTTGACGGGTTGGGAGGGACAGGGGAAGAGCAGTACTTC; CDR3 protein: CSVDGLGGTGEEQYF
clone size: -; D gene: TRBD2; V gene: TRBV4-1; J gene: TRBJ2-3; CDR3 DNA: TGCGCCAGCAGCCAAGGGATAGCGGGAAGCACAGATACGCAGTATTTT; CDR3 protein: CASSQGIAGSTDTQYF
clone size: few; D gene: TRBD2; V gene: TRBV7-3; J gene: TRBJ2-7; CDR3 DNA: TGTGCCAGCAGCTCATCGACTAGCGGGAGGGCCGCCGAGCAGTACTTC; CDR3 protein: CASSSSTSGRAAEQYF
clone size: -; D gene: TRBD2; V gene: TRBV7-9; J gene: TRBJ2-1; CDR3 DNA: TGTGCCAGCAGTGGACTAGCGGGGTCCTCTGACCTCTACAATGAGCAGTTCTTC; CDR3 protein: CASSGLAGSSDLYNEQFF
clone size: -; D gene: -; V gene: TRBV6-2/TRBV6-3; J gene: TRBJ2-6; CDR3 DNA: TGTGCCAGCACTATCGCCCCGGCGGCCCTTCGTGGGGCCAACGTCCTGACTTTC; CDR3 protein: CASTIAPAALRGANVLTF
clone size: -; D gene: TRBD2; V gene: TRBV14; J gene: TRBJ2-1; CDR3 DNA: TGTGCCAGCAGCCAAGATGTGGGACTAGGGATCAATGAGCAGTTCTTC; CDR3 protein: CASSQDVGLGINEQFF
clone size: few; D gene: -; V gene: TRBV5-4; J gene: TRBJ2-2; CDR3 DNA: TGTGCCAGCAGTGACAGGGACTCGAGCACCGGGGAGCTGTTTTTT; CDR3 protein: CASSDRDSSTGELFF
clone size: -; D gene: -; V gene: TRBV7-9; J gene: TRBJ2-2; CDR3 DNA: TGTGCCAGCAGCGGCGTTAAGACCTCGAACACCGGGGAGCTGTTTTTT; CDR3 protein: CASSGVKTSNTGELFF
clone size: -; D gene: -; V gene: TRBV19; J gene: TRBJ1-3; CDR3 DNA: TGTGCCACAAGGACCGACAGCTCTGGAAACACCATATATTTT; CDR3 protein: CATRTDSSGNTIYF